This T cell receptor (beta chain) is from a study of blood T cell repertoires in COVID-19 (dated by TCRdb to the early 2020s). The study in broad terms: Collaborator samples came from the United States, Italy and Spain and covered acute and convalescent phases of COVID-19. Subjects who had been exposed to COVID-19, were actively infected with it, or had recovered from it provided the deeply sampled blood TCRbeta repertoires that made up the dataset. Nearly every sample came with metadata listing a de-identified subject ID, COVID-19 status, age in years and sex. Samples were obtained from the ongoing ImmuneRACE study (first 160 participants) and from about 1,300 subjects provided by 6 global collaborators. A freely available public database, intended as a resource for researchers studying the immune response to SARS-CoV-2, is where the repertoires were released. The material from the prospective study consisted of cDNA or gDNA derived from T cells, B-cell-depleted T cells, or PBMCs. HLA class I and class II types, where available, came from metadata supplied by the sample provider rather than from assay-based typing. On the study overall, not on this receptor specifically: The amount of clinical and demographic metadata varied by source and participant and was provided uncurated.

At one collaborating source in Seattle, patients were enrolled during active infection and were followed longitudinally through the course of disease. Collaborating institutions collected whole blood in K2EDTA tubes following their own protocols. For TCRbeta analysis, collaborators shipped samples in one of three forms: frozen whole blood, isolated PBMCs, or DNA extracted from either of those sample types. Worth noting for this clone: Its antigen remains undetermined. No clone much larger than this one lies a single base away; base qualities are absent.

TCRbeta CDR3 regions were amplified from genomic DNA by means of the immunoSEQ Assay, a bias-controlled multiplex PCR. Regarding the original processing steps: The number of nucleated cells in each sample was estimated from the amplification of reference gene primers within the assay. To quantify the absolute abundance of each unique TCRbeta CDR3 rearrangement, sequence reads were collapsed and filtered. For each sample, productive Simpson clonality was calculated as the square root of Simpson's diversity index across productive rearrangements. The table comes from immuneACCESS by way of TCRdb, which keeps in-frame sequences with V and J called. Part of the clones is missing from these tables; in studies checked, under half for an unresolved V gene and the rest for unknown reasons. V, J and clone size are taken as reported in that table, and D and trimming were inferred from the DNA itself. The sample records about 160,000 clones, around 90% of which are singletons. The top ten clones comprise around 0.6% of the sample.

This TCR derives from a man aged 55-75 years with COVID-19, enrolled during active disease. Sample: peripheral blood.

This receptor carries the CDR3 CASTGGALGTDTQYF. In nucleotides, the sequence is TGTGCCAGCACTGGGGGGGCGCTTGGCACAGATACGCAGTATTTT. The chain is made from TRBV7-6 and TRBJ2-3; possibly the D gene is TRBD2, per 7 matching bases. From the cysteine up to the phenylalanine, the CDR3 has a length of 15 residues. Solely the CDR3 DNA is kept, with 45 bases framed from the first base. Between the V and J ends, shortened by 7 bases and 1 base respectively, the junction contains 15 bases. As encoded in the germline V gene, CDR1 is SGHVS while CDR2 is FNYEAQ.